This T cell receptor (beta chain) was retrieved from a study of PD-L1 blockade in urothelial cancer. Across the whole study: Patients had been given 0 to 3 earlier chemotherapy regimens.

Whole-study findings and limits: Durable-benefit patients expanded tumor-associated blood clones more at 3 weeks.

Profiled with immunoSEQ multiplex PCR; TCRdb holds only in-frame clones, not every one. The sample records 30,000 to 40,000 clones, roughly 80% being singletons. As to this clone: No antigen is known for it.

Germline V gene lookup returns CDR1 LNHDA and CDR2 SQIVND (reference sequence). The ends lost 7 bases at V and 3 bases at J; junction bases unmatched: 6. This CDR3 contains 16 residues. Time point: pretreatment peripheral blood. Patients were living with locally advanced or metastatic urothelial carcinoma. Between 1 and 8 samples, pretreatment and on-treatment, were given by each patient. The receptor's source is a man older than 75 with urothelial cancer. The V gene is TRBV19, the J gene TRBJ2-1; the match to TRBD2 covers 13 bases. Sequencing used PBMCs, obtained around atezolizumab (anti-PD-L1) treatment. Here the CDR3 DNA reads TGTGCCAGTACTCCTAGGACTAGCGGGAGCTACAATGAGCAGTTCTTC. Translating gives CASTPRTSGSYNEQFF.